This T cell receptor (beta chain) was captured by sequencing in a study of beta chain features in type 1 diabetes. Every bit of the isolated RNA underwent reverse transcription, so sequencing read expressed TCRB transcripts. Repertoires were generated with immunoSEQ multiplex PCR, while TCRdb's copy carries only in-frame clones and drops some. This sample has around 160,000 clones, with around 51% found just once. General study results and limits: Fewer insertions but more deletions were seen at VDJ junctions in type 1 diabetes patients.

Remarks on this clone: The antigen is unknown.

Germline values: CDR1 SGHRS, CDR2 YFSETQ. The CDR3 spans 13 residues. V gave up 4 bases and J gave up 7 bases; unmatched junction bases: 4. Sorting with CD45RO/CCR7/CD25/CD127/CD95/CD27 yielded naive, central memory, regulatory and stem-like memory CD4+ cells. Material for sequencing was Tregs from blood. This chain uses TRBV5-1 with TRBJ1-1, with TRBD1 identical over 10 bases. The sequence derives from a man between 18 and 29 years old in good health. CDR3 in amino acids: CASSRQGASEAFF. In DNA, the CDR3 is TGCGCCAGCAGCAGACAGGGGGCAAGTGAAGCTTTCTTT.